This entry lists 12 T cell receptor beta chains sequenced from one sample in a study of T cells in Graves' hyperthyroidism and ophthalmopathy. It was RNA transcripts that yielded the amplified TCR beta CDR3 regions. HTBI primers were the set used in a first-round RT-PCR of the TCR CDR3. TCRdb redid the calling of the multiplex PCR reads with MiXCR, one entry per CDR3 protein. The sample has 600,000 to 800,000 distinct CDR3 sequences; roughly a third are singletons. The material sequenced was blood. The receptors derive from a woman aged 40 to 50 with Graves' hyperthyroidism.

The chain links TRBV7-3 to TRBJ1-5; D remains ambiguous. Germline V lookup: CDR1 SGHTA, CDR2 FQGTGA. This CDR3 comprises 18 residues. V was trimmed by 4 bases and J by 0 bases, leaving 19 bases between them. This CDR3 reads CASSSPSGVPYSNQPQHF. The CDR3 DNA reads as TGTGCCAGCAGCTCTCCCTCGGGTGTTCCATATAGCAATCAGCCCCAGCATTTT.

Here the CDR3 reads CAISESEGLSTDTQYF. The CDR3 DNA reads as TGTGCCATCAGTGAGTCGGAGGGTTTGAGCACAGATACGCAGTATTTT. The chain couples TRBV10-3 to TRBJ2-3, with D possibly matching TRBD2 (6 bases). The V gene's germline CDR1 is ENHRY and CDR2 SYGVKD. CDR3 length equals 16 residues. The V and J ends lost 0 bases and 0 bases respectively, with 10 bases between them.

The chain uses TRBV6-5 and TRBJ2-7, with D possibly TRBD2 on 6 matching bases. The germline gives CDR1 MNHEY, CDR2 SVGAGI. The ends were cut back, 7 bases at V and 6 bases at J, with 19 bases in the middle. There are 14 residues in the CDR3. CDR3: CASTKRGLGAEQYF. CDR3 coding DNA: TGTGCCAGCACTAAAAGGGGACTTGGCGCCGAGCAGTACTTC.

V usage is TRBV12-3 or TRBV12-4 and J usage is TRBJ2-1, with D unresolved. CDR3 length equals 11 residues. Trimming removed 6 bases at V and 7 bases at J, with 7 bases between. The CDR3 DNA follows: TGTGCCAGCAGCCCCATGAATGAGCAGTTCTTC. Protein product: CASSPMNEQFF.

This clonotype was observed many times. The gene calls are TRBV10-3 and TRBJ1-1; D unclear. The CDR3 runs 14 residues. Germline CDR1 ENHRY, CDR2 SYGVKD. Trimming shortened V by 0 bases and J by 4 bases, and 9 bases separated the two germline ends. CDR3 sequence (DNA): TGTGCCATCAGTGAGTCGAATAGGGCCACTGAAGCTTTCTTT. Its protein product is CAISESNRATEAFF.

V and J are TRBV7-2 and TRBJ2-7; maybe TRBD2 (6 bases). V lost 4 bases and J lost 2, with 15 bases in between. This CDR3 has 15 amino acids. The V gene's germline CDR1 is SGHTA and CDR2 FQGNSA. CDR3 protein: CASSYTGSVTYEQYF. CDR3 DNA sequence: TGTGCCAGCAGCTACACCGGGAGCGTTACCTACGAGCAGTACTTC.

Regarding this clonotype: A read error is possible here, since a much larger clone lies one base away. DNA for the CDR3: TGCAGTGCTAGAGAGGGGACTTCCATGAACACTGAAGCTTTCTTT. This translates into CSAREGTSMNTEAFF. The gene calls are TRBV20-1 and TRBJ1-1, with TRBD1 as a possible D gene (5 bases). CDR1 and CDR2 from the germline V gene are DFQATT and SNEGSKA (reference sequence). CDR3 length: 15 residues. The V gene lost 0 bases and the J gene lost 0 bases, with 11 bases spanning the gap.

This sequence joins TRBV20-1 and TRBJ2-2; no reliable D call. This CDR3 is 16 amino acids long. Deletions cut 0 bases from V and 3 bases from J, with 14 bases between. Germline V CDR1 and CDR2: DFQATT, SNEGSKA (reference sequence). CDR3 nucleotides: TGCAGTGCTAGAGATAGAAGGCAGCTATACACCGGGGAGCTGTTTTTT. It encodes CSARDRRQLYTGELFF.

As to this clonotype: A read error may be the cause here, since a much bigger clone is one base away. The chain recombines TRBV10-1 with TRBJ1-5; D not certain. V was shortened by 2 bases and J by 0 bases, with 5 bases between the two germline ends. CDR1 and CDR2 (germline): WNHNN, SYGVQD (reference sequence). This CDR3 comprises 14 residues. The CDR3, as DNA: TGCGCCAGCAGTGAGATGGGTAGCAATCAGCCCCAGCATTTT. Translating gives CASSEMGSNQPQHF.

There are a few counts of this clonotype. The J gene is TRBJ2-7, the V gene TRBV5-1; D uncertain. The CDR3 has 14 amino acids. In germline, CDR1 is SGHRS, CDR2 YFSETQ. The ends were cut back, 0 bases at V and 0 bases at J, with 7 bases in the middle. This chain's CDR3 is CASSLEAHSYEQYF. The DNA for the CDR3 is TGCGCCAGCAGCTTGGAAGCACACTCCTACGAGCAGTACTTC.

The V call is TRBV5-1, the J call TRBJ1-2; 7 positions match TRBD1. V lost 4 bases and J lost 7; bases outside the gene matches: 1. The V gene's germline CDR1 is SGHRS and CDR2 YFSETQ. This CDR3 has 11 residues. For the CDR3, the DNA is TGCGCCAGCAGCGACAGGGTTGGCTACACCTTC. Translated, it gives CASSDRVGYTF.

V is TRBV6-2 or TRBV6-3 and J is TRBJ1-1; D is uncertain. Germline CDR1 is MNHEY and CDR2 is SVGEGT. The V end lost 6 bases, the J end lost 1 base, and 9 bases lay between the germline ends. CDR3 length: 13 amino acids. The CDR3: CASSRGSNTEAFF. The CDR3 region has the DNA TGTGCCAGCAGCCGCGGTTCGAACACTGAAGCTTTCTTT.